The 3 T cell receptor beta chains below all came from one sample that was sequenced in a study of T cells in Graves' hyperthyroidism and ophthalmopathy. Amplification yielded TCR beta CDR3 regions, with RNA transcripts as the source. TCR CDR3 underwent first-round RT-PCR with the HTBI primer set. TCRdb used MiXCR to reprocess the multiplex PCR reads, holding one entry per CDR3 protein. The sample carries hundreds of thousands of distinct CDR3 sequences, 20% recorded once. The sequencing input was blood. These receptor sequences come from a man aged 35 to 55 with Graves' ophthalmopathy.

This clonotype was recorded a few times. J is TRBJ1-1 and V is TRBV13; no clear D gene. The ends were cut back, 4 bases at V and 8 bases at J, with 20 bases in the middle. Germline CDR1 reads PRHDT; CDR2 reads FYEKMQ (reference sequence). The CDR3 consists of 15 residues. The CDR3 sequence is CASSYRSGSLPEAFF. CDR3 DNA: TGTGCCAGCAGCTACCGTTCAGGCTCCCTCCCAGAAGCTTTCTTT. Full variable domain (rest looked up from reference TRBV13 and TRBJ1-1): AAGVIQSPRHLIKEKRETATLKCYPIPRHDTVYWYQQGPGQDPQFLISFYEKMQSDKGSIPDRFSAQQFSDYHSELNMSSLELGDSALYFCASSYRSGSLPEAFFGQGTRLTVV.

The chain links TRBV12-3 or TRBV12-4 to TRBJ2-2; D possibly corresponds to TRBD2 (6 bases). This CDR3 is 14 amino acids long. V lost 4 bases, J lost 7 bases, and 13 bases lay in between. CDR3 coding DNA: TGTGCCAGCAGTTACCCAGGGCGGGACGGGGAGCTGTTTTTT. Amino acid sequence: CASSYPGRDGELFF.

This clonotype showed up just a few times. The chain employs TRBV6-5 and TRBJ1-3; D remains ambiguous. This CDR3 comprises 14 residues. Trimming cost V 0 bases and J 4 bases, with 7 bases left between them. Germline V gene sequence: CDR1 MNHEY, CDR2 SVGAGI. The CDR3 is CASSYSRVGNTIYF. CDR3 nucleotide sequence: TGTGCCAGCAGTTACTCGAGGGTGGGAAACACCATATATTTT.